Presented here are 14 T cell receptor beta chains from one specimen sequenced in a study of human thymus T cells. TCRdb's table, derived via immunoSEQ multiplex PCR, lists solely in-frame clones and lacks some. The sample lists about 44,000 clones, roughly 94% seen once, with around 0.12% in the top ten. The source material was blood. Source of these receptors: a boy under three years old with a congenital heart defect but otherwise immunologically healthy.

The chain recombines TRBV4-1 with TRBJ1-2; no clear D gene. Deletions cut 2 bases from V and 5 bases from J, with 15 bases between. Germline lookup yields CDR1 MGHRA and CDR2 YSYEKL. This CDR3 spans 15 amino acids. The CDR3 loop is CASSQWAGQQYGYTF. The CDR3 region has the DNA TGCGCCAGCAGCCAATGGGCAGGTCAACAGTATGGCTACACCTTC.

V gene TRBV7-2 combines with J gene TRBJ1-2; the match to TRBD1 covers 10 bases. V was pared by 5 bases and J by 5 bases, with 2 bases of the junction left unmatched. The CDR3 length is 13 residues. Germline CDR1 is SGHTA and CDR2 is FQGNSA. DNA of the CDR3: TGTGCCAGCAGCCAGGGACAGGGGTATGGCTACACCTTC. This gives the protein CASSQGQGYGYTF.

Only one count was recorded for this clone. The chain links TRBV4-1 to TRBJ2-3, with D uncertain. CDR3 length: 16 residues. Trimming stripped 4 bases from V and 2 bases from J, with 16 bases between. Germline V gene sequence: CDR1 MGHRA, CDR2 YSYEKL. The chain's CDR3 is CASSLPGQLNTDTQYF. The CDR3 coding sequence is TGCGCCAGCAGCCTCCCCGGGCAGCTTAACACAGATACGCAGTATTTT.

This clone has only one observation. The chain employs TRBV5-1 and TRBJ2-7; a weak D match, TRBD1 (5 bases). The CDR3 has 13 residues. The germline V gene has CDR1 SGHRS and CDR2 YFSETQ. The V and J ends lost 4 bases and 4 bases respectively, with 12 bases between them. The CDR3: CASSPTTGYEQYF. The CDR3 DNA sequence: TGCGCCAGCAGCCCCACCACAGGTTACGAGCAGTACTTC.

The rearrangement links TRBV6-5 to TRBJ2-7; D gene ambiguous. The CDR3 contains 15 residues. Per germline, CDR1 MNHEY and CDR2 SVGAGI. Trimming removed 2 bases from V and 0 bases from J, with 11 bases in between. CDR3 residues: CASSYKFGSSYEQYF. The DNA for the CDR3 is TGTGCCAGCAGTTACAAATTTGGAAGCTCCTACGAGCAGTACTTC.

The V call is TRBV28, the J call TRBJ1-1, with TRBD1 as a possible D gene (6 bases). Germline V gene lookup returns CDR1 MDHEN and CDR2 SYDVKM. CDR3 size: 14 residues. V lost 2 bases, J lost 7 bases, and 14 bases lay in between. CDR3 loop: CASSLKQGRDEAFF. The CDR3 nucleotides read TGTGCCAGCAGTTTAAAGCAGGGGAGGGATGAAGCTTTCTTT.

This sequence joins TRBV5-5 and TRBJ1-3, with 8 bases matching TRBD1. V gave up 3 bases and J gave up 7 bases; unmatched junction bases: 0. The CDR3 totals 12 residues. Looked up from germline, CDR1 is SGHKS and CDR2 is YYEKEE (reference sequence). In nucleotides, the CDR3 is TGTGCCAGCAGCTGGACAGGGAACACCATATATTTT. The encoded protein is CASSWTGNTIYF.

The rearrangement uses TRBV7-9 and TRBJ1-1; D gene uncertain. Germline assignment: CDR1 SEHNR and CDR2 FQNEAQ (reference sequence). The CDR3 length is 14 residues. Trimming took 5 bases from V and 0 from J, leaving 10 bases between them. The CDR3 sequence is CASSRPNLNTEAFF. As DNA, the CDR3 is TGTGCCAGCAGCCGACCTAACCTGAACACTGAAGCTTTCTTT.

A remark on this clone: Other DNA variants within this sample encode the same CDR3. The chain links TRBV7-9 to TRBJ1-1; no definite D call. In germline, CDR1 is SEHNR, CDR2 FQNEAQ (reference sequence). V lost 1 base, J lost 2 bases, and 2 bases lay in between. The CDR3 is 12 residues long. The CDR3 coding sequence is TGTGCCAGCAGCTTAGACAACACTGAAGCTTTCTTT. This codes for CASSLDNTEAFF.

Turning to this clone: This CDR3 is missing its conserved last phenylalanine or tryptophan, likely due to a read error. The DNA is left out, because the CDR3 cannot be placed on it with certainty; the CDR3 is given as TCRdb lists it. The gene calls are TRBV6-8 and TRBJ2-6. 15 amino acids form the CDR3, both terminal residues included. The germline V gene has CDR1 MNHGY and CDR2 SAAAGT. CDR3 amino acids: CASSSLARSNKVGPI.

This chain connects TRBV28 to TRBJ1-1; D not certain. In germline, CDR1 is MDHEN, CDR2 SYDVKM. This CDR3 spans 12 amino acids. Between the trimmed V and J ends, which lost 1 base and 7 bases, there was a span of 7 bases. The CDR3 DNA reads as TGTGCCAGCAGTTTATTCTGGGGTGAAGCTTTCTTT. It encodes CASSLFWGEAFF.

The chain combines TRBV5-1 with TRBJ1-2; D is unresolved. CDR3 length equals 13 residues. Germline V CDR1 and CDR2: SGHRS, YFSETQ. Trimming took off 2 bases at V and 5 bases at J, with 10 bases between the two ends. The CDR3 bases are TGCGCCAGCAGCTTCTCGGCGGTGTATGGCTACACCTTC. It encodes CASSFSAVYGYTF.

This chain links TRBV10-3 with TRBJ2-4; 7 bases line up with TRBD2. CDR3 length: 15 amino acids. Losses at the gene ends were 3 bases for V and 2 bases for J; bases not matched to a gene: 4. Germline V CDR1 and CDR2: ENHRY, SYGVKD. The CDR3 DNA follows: TGTGCCATCAGTGAAAGGGGAGGGTCCAAAAACATTCAGTACTTC. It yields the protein CAISERGGSKNIQYF.

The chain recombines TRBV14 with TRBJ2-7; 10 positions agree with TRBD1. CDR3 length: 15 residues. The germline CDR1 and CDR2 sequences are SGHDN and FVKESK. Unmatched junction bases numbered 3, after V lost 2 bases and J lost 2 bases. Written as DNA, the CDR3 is TGTGCCAGCAGCCAACGAGGACAGGGGGCCTACGAGCAGTACTTC. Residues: CASSQRGQGAYEQYF.